The present TCR delta chain was sequenced within a study of γδ T cells in repeated Plasmodium falciparum infection. For the study at large: Samples were taken at baseline, before some infections, and 21 days after each.

Flow sorting of PBMC yielded separate Vgamma9/Vdelta2+ and Vdelta2-negative gammadelta T cell populations for bulk repertoire analysis. Both TRG and TRD chains were sequenced from each sorted sample. TCRdb repeated clone calling on the multiplex PCR reads with CATT. The table lists tens of thousands of delta-chain clones, approximately 1% of them singletons, with more than 9% in the top ten. There are a few counts of this clone. No antigen is known for it. TCRdb's entry gives the protein of a much larger clone, which mismatches this DNA's translation at residue 9, likely from a read error; the protein reported here is translated from the DNA. Study-level points and caveats: The Malian cohort came from a small rural village of predominantly one ethnic group.

This CDR3 contains 25 residues. The junction had 28 bases not matched to a gene; V was cut back by 0 bases and J by 2 bases. CDR1 is TSWWSYY, CDR2 QGS, per germline. The receptor's source is a pool of human donors (malaria-infected and uninfected, not separated). This chain connects TRDV1 to TRDJ1; 12 bases are shared with TRDD3. TCRdb does not report a J gene; here it was assigned by matching the DNA to germline references. Sequenced: gamma-delta T cells from blood. This CDR3 reads CALGELVGVYRHAPVLGDTTDKLIF. The CDR3 DNA reads TGTGCTCTTGGGGAACTAGTAGGGGTGTACCGACACGCCCCAGTACTGGGGGATACTACCGATAAACTCATCTTT.